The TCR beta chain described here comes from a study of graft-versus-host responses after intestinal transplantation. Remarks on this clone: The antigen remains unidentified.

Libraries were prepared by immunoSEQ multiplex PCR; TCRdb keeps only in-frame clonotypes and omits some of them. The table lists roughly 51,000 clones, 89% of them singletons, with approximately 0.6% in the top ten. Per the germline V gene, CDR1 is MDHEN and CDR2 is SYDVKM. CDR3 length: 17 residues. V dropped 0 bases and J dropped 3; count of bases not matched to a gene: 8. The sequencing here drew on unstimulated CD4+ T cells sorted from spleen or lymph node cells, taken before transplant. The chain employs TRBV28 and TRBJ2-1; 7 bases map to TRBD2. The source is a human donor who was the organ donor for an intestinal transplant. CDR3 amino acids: CASSLWGGNSGYNEQFF. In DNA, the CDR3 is TGTGCCAGCAGTTTATGGGGGGGGAATAGCGGCTACAATGAGCAGTTCTTC. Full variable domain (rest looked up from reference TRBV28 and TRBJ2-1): DVKVTQSSRYLVKRTGEKVFLECVQDMDHENMFWYRQDPGLGLRLIYFSYDVKMKEKGDIPEGYSVSREKKERFSLILESASTNQTSMYLCASSLWGGNSGYNEQFFGPGTRLTVL.